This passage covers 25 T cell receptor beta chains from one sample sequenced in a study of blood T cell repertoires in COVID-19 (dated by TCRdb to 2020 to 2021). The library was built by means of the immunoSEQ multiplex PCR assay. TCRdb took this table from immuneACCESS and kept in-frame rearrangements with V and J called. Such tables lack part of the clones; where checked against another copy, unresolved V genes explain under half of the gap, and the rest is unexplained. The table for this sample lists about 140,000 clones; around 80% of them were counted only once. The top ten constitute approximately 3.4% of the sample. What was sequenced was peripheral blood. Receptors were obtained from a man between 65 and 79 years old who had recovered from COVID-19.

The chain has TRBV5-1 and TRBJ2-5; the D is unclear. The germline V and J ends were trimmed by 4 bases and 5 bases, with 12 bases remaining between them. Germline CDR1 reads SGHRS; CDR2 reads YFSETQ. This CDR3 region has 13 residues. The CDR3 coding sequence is TGCGCCAGCAGCCCGGGTGCCCGGGAGACCCAGTACTTC. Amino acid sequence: CASSPGARETQYF.

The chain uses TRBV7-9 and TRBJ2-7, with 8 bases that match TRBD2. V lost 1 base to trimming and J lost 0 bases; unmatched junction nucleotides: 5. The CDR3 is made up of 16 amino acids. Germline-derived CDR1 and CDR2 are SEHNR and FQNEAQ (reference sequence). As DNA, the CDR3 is TGTGCCAGCAGCTTAGAGGCTAGCGGGTACTCCTACGAGCAGTACTTC. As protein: CASSLEASGYSYEQYF.

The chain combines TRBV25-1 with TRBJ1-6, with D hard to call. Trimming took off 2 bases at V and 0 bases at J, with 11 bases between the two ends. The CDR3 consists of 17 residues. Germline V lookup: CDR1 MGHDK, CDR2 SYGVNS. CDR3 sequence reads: CASSESLSSSYNSPLHF. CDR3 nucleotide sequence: TGTGCCAGCAGTGAAAGTCTATCGAGCTCCTATAATTCACCCCTCCACTTT.

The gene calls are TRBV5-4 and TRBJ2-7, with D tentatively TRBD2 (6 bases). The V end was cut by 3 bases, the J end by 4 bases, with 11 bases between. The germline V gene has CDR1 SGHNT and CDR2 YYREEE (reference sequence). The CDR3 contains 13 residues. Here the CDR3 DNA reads TGTGCCAGCAGCTCTGGTGGAGGGTACGAGCAGTACTTC. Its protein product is CASSSGGGYEQYF.

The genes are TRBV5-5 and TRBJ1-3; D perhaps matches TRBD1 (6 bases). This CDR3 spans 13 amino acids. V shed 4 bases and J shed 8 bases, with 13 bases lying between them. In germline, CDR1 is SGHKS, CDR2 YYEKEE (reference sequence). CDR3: CASSPVGGDTIYF. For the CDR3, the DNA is TGTGCCAGCAGCCCCGTAGGGGGGGACACCATATATTTT.

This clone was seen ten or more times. CDR3 protein: CASSPENGAGELFF. CDR3 coding DNA: TGTGCCAGCAGTCCAGAAAACGGGGCCGGGGAGCTGTTTTTT. The V call is TRBV6-5, the J call TRBJ2-2; a weak D match, TRBD2 (5 bases). CDR3 length: 14 amino acids. Trimming removed 5 bases at V and 6 bases at J, with 13 bases between. Germline V gives CDR1 MNHEY, CDR2 SVGAGI.

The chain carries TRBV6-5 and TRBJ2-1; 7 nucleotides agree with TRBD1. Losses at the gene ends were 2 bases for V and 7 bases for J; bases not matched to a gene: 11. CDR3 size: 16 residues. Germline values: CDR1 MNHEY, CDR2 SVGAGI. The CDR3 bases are TGTGCCAGCAGTTACCCGAAGGGGCAGGGGGTGAATGAGCAGTTCTTC. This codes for CASSYPKGQGVNEQFF.

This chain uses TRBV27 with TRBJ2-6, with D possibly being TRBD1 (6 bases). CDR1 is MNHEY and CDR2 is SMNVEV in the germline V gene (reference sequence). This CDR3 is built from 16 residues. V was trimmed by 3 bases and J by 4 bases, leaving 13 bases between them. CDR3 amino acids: CASSFIGQWGANVLTF. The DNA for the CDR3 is TGTGCCAGCAGTTTTATAGGACAGTGGGGGGCCAACGTCCTGACTTTC.

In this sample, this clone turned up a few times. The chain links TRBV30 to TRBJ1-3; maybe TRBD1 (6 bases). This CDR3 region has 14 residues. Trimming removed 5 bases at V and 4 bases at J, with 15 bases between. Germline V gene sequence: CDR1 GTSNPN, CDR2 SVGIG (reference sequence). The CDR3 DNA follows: TGTGCCTGGGCTACAGGGAGTGTGGGAAACACCATATATTTT. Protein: CAWATGSVGNTIYF.

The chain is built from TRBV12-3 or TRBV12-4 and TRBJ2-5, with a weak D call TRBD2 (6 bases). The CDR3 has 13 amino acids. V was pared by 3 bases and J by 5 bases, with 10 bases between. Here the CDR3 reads CASSLGGSETQYF. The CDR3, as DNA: TGTGCCAGCAGTTTGGGAGGTAGCGAGACCCAGTACTTC.

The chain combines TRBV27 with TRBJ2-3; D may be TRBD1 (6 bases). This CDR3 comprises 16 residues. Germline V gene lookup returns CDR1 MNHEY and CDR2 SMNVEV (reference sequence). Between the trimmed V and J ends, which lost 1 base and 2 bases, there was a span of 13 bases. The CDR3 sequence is CASSLFGTTDTDTQYF. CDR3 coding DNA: TGTGCCAGCAGTTTATTTGGGACAACAGACACAGATACGCAGTATTTT.

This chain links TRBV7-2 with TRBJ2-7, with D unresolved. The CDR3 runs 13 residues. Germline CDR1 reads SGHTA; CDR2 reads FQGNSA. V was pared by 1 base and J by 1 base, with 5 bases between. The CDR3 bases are TGTGCCAGCAGCTTAGACAGATCCTACGAGCAGTACTTC. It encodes CASSLDRSYEQYF.

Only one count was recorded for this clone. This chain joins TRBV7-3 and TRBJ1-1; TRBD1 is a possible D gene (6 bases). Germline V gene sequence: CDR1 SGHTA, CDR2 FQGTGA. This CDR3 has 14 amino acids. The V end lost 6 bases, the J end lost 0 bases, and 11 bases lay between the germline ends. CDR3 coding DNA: TGTGCCAGCAGATCGGACAGATTGAACACTGAAGCTTTCTTT. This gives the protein CASRSDRLNTEAFF.

The CDR3 bases are TGTGCCTGGAGTGTGATCAAGAGGGTCACTGAAGCTTTCTTT. Amino acids: CAWSVIKRVTEAFF. J is TRBJ1-1 and V is TRBV30; D is ambiguous. Germline CDR1 and CDR2: GTSNPN and SVGIG (reference sequence). The ends were cut back, 0 bases at V and 4 bases at J, with 12 bases in the middle. The length of the CDR3 is 14 residues. Looking up the rest from reference TRBV30 and TRBJ1-1 gives the full variable domain: SQTIHQWPATLVQPVGSPLSLECTVEGTSNPNLYWYRQAAGRGLQLLFYSVGIGQISSEVPQNLSASRPQDRQFILSSKKLLLSDSGFYLCAWSVIKRVTEAFFGQGTRLTVV.

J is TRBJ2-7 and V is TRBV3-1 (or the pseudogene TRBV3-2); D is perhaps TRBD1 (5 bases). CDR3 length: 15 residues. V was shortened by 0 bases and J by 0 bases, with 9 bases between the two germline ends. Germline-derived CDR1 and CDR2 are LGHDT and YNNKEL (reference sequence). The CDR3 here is CASSQDPGPSYEQYF. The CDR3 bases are TGTGCCAGCAGCCAAGACCCAGGGCCCTCCTACGAGCAGTACTTC.

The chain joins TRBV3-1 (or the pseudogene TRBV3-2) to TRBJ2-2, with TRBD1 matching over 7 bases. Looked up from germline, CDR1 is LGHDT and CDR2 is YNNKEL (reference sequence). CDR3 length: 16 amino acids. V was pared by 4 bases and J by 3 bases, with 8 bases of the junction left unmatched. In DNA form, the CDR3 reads TGTGCCAGCAGCCGCCAGGACAGGTGGGACACCGGGGAGCTGTTTTTT. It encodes CASSRQDRWDTGELFF.

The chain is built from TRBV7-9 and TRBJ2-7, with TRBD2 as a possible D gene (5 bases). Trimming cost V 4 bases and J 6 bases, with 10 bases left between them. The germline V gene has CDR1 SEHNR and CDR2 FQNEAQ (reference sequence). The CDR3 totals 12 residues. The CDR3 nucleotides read TGTGCCAGCAGCTCGTGGCGGGCCGAGCAGTACTTC. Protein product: CASSSWRAEQYF. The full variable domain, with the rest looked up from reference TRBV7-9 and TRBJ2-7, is DTGVSQNPRHKITKRGQNVTFRCDPISEHNRLYWYRQTLGQGPEFLTYFQNEAQLEKSRLLSDRFSAERPKGSFSTLEIQRTEQGDSAMYLCASSSWRAEQYFGPGTRLTVT.

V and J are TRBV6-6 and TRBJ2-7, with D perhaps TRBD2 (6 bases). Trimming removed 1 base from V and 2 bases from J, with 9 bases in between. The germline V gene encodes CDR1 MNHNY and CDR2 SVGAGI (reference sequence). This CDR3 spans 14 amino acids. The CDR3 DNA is TGTGCCAGCAGTTACTTGGGGGGTACCTACGAGCAGTACTTC. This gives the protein CASSYLGGTYEQYF.

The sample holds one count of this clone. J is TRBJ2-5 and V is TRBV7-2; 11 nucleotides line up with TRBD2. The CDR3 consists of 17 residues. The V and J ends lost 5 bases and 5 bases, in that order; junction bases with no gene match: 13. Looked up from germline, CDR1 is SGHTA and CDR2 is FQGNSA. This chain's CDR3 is CASSELAGVGFWETQYF. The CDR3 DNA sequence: TGTGCCAGCAGCGAACTAGCGGGAGTAGGTTTTTGGGAGACCCAGTACTTC.

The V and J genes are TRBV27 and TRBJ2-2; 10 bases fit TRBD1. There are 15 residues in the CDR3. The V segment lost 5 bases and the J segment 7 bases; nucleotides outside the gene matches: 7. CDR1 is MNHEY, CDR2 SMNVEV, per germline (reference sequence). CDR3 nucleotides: TGTGCCAGCAGTCCGGGACAGGGGCGCGGCGGGGAGCTGTTTTTT. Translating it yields CASSPGQGRGGELFF.

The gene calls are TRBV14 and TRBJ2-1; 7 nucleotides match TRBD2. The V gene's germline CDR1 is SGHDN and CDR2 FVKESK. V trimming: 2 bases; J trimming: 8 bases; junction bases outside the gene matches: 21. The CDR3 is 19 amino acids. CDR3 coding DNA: TGTGCCAGCAGCCAATTTCGCGGGGTAGGAGGGAGGGCCTTGGATGAGCAGTTCTTC. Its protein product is CASSQFRGVGGRALDEQFF.

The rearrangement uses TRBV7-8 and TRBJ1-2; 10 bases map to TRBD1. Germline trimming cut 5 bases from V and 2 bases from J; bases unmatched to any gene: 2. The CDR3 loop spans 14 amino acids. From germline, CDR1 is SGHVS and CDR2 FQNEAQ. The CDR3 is CASSPDRGNYGYTF. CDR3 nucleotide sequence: TGTGCCAGCAGCCCGGACAGGGGGAACTATGGCTACACCTTC.

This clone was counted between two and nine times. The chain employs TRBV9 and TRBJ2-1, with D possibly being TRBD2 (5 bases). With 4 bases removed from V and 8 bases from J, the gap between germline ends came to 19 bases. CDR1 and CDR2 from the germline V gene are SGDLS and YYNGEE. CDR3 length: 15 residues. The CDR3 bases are TGTGCCAGCAGCCCACTCCCCGAGGGAACTGATGAGCAGTTCTTC. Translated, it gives CASSPLPEGTDEQFF.

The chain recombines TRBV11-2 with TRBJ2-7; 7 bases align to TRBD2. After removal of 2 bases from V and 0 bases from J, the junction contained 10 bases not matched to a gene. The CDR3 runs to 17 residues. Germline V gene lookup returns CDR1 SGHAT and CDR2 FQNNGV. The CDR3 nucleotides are TGTGCCAGCAGCTTATGGGTTGGGCTAGCGGACTCCTACGAGCAGTACTTC. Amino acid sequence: CASSLWVGLADSYEQYF.

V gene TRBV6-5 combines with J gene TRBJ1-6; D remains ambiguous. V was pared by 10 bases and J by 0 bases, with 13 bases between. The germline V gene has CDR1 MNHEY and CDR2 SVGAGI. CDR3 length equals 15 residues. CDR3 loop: CATLRESSYNSPLHF. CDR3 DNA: TGTGCCACCCTAAGGGAGAGCTCCTATAATTCACCCCTCCACTTT.